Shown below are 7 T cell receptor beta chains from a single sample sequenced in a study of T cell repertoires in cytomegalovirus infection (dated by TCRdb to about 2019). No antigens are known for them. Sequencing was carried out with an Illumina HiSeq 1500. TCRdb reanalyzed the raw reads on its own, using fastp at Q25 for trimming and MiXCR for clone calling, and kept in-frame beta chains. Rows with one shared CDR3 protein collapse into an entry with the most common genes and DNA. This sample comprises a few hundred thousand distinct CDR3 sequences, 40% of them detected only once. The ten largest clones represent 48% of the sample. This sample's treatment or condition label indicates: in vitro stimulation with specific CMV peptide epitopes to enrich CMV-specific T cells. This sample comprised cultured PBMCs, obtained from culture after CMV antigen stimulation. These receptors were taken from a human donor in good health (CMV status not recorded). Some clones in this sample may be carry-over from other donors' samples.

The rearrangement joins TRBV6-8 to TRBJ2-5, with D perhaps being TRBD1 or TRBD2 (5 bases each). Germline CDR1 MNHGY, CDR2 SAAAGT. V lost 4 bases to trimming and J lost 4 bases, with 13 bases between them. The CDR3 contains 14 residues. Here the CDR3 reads CASSSQRGAETQYF. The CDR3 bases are TGTGCCAGCAGTTCCCAGAGAGGGGCAGAGACCCAGTACTTC.

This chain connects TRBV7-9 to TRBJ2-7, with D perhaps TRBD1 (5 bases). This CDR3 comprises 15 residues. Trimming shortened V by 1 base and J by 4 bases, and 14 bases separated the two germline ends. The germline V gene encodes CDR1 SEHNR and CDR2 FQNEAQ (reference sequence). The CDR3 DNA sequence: TGTGCCAGCAGCTTAGAGGGGCAGGGCGAATACGAGCAGTACTTC. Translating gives CASSLEGQGEYEQYF.

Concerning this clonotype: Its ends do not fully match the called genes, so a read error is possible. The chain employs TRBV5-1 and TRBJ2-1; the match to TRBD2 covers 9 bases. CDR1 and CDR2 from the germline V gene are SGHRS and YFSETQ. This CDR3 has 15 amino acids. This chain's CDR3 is CASGPGGAGGGEQLF. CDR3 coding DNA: TGCGCCAGCGGGCCTGGAGGAGCGGGAGGAGGTGAGCAGTTATTC.

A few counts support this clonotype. The chain's CDR3 is CASSLNLGAAGELFF. Written as DNA, the CDR3 is TGTGCCAGCAGCTTGAATTTAGGTGCGGCCGGGGAGCTGTTTTTT. The chain employs TRBV7-2 and TRBJ2-2; D unclear. The CDR3 spans 15 residues. Trimming stripped 3 bases from V and 6 bases from J, with 14 bases between. Germline values: CDR1 SGHTA, CDR2 FQGNSA.

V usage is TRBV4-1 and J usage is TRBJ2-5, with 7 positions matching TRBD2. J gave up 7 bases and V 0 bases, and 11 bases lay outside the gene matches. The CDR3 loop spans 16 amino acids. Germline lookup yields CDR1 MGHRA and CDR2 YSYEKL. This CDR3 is CASSQDPAGVYRTQYF. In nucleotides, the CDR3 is TGCGCCAGCAGCCAAGATCCGGCGGGAGTGTATAGGACCCAGTACTTC.

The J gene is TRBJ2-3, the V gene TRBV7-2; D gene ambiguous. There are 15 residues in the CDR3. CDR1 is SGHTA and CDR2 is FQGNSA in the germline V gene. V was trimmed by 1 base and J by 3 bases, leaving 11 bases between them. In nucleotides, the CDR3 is TGTGCCAGCAGCTTAGGACTGTTTAGGACAGATACGCAGTATTTT. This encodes CASSLGLFRTDTQYF.

CDR3 loop: CASSKTGSTEAFF. For the CDR3, the DNA is TGTGCCAGCAGCAAGACAGGGAGCACTGAAGCTTTCTTT. The rearrangement joins TRBV7-9 to TRBJ1-1, with 7 bases matching TRBD1. Germline CDR1 reads SEHNR; CDR2 reads FQNEAQ (reference sequence). This CDR3 is built from 13 residues. V trimming: 5 bases; J trimming: 4 bases; junction bases outside the gene matches: 4.